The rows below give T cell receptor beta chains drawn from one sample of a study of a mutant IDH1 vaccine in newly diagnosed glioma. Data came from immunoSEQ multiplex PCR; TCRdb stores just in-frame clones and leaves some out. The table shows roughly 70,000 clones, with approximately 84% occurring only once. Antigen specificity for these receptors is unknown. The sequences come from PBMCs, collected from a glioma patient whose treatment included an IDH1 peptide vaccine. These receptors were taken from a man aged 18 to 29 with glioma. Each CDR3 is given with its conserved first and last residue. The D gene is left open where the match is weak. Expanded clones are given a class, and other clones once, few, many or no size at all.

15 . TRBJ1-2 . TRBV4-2 CASSQASDSSGGYTF
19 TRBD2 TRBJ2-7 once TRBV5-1 CASSLGTWTSGARSYEQYF
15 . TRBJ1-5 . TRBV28 CASSYGGGGNQPQHF
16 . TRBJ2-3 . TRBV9 CASRGFGGGPADTQYF
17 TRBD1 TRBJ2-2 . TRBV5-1 CASSLGTGSSATGELFF
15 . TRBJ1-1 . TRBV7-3 CASSLRGTISAEAFF
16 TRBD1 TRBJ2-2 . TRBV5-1 CASSSRDRGSTGELFF
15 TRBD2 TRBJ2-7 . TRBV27 CASSLMAGGPYEQYF
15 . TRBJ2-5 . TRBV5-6 CASSLTAWYQETQYF
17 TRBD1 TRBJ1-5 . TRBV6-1 CASSEGPGQGLNQPQHF
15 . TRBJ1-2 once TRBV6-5 CASSYFEGTGYGYTF
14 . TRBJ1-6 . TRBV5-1 CASSLAPGTSPLHF
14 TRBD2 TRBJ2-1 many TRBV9 CASSTSGGGHEQFF
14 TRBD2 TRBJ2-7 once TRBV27 CASSLTSGYYEQYF
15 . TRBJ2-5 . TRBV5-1 CASSLSGQPKETQYF
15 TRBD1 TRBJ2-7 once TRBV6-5 CASRVRDRFSSEQYF
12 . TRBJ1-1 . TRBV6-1 CASTFSQGGAFF
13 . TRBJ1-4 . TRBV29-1 CSVAGGRIEKLFF
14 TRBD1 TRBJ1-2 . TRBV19 CASSWDRKGYGYTF